This is a list of T cell receptor beta chains from one sample in a study of early T cells in non-severe SARS-CoV-2 infection. TCRdb reprocessed the 5' RACE reads with MiXCR, giving one entry per CDR3 protein. The sample holds over 50,000 distinct CDR3 sequences, approximately 9% seen once. The sequencing sample was made of whole blood. The source of these receptors is an adult who was a healthcare worker with PCR-confirmed SARS-CoV-2 infection or an uninfected control (not recorded which). Both conserved end residues are part of each CDR3. The D gene is left open where the match is weak. Size is omitted from some rows. Given values are once, few, many or a class for expanded clones.

j_call: TRBJ2-5; v_call: TRBV5-1; clone_size: few; d_call: TRBD2; cdr3_nt: TGCGCCAGCAGCGGCGGGACTATCCAAGAGACCCAGTACTTC; cdr3_aa: CASSGGTIQETQYF
j_call: TRBJ2-5; v_call: TRBV5-6; clone_size: few; d_call: NA; cdr3_nt: TGTGCCAGCAGCTCGAAGTACCAAGAGACCCAGTACTTC; cdr3_aa: CASSSKYQETQYF
j_call: TRBJ2-1; v_call: TRBV3-1; clone_size: few; d_call: TRBD1; cdr3_nt: TGTGCCAGCAGAAGCCGGGACAGCTCCTACAATGAGCAGTTCTTC; cdr3_aa: CASRSRDSSYNEQFF
j_call: TRBJ2-3; v_call: TRBV20-1; clone_size: few; d_call: NA; cdr3_nt: TGCAGTGCGCTAGGACCCTTTAGCACAGATACGCAGTATTTT; cdr3_aa: CSALGPFSTDTQYF
j_call: TRBJ1-1; v_call: TRBV3-1; clone_size: many; d_call: NA; cdr3_nt: TGTGCCAGCAGCCACCACAGGGTGATGAACACTGAAGCTTTCTTT; cdr3_aa: CASSHHRVMNTEAFF
j_call: TRBJ2-3; v_call: TRBV3-1; clone_size: NA; d_call: NA; cdr3_nt: TGTGCCAGCACAGGTAGCCGGGCCACCGGGACGCAGTATTTT; cdr3_aa: CASTGSRATGTQYF
j_call: TRBJ2-1; v_call: TRBV2; clone_size: few; d_call: NA; cdr3_nt: TGTGCCAGCAGTTGGGTGCGGGGTCGGGGCAATGAGCAGTTCTTC; cdr3_aa: CASSWVRGRGNEQFF
j_call: TRBJ1-1; v_call: TRBV3-1; clone_size: few; d_call: NA; cdr3_nt: TGTGCCAGCAGCCAAATAACAGGGAACACTGAAGCTTTCTTT; cdr3_aa: CASSQITGNTEAFF
j_call: TRBJ2-4; v_call: TRBV13; clone_size: few; d_call: TRBD1; cdr3_nt: TGTGCCAGCAGCTTAGGGCGACAGGGGATCAAAAACATTCAGTACTTC; cdr3_aa: CASSLGRQGIKNIQYF
j_call: TRBJ1-1; v_call: TRBV20-1; clone_size: few; d_call: TRBD1; cdr3_nt: TGCAGTGCCAGGGGGGGTAGCAACACTGAAGCTTTCTTT; cdr3_aa: CSARGGSNTEAFF
j_call: TRBJ1-1; v_call: TRBV30; clone_size: NA; d_call: NA; cdr3_nt: TGTGCCTGGAAAAGGGCTCTGAACACTGAAGCTTTCTTT; cdr3_aa: CAWKRALNTEAFF
j_call: TRBJ2-2; v_call: TRBV2; clone_size: many; d_call: NA; cdr3_nt: TGTGCCAGCAGCCCTACAAGTTACACCGGGGAGCTGTTTTTT; cdr3_aa: CASSPTSYTGELFF
j_call: TRBJ2-5; v_call: TRBV5-1; clone_size: NA; d_call: TRBD2; cdr3_nt: TGCGCCAGCAGCCTCGGACTAGCGGGGGGAAATCAAGAGACCCAGTACTTC; cdr3_aa: CASSLGLAGGNQETQYF
j_call: TRBJ1-1; v_call: TRBV5-6; clone_size: many; d_call: NA; cdr3_nt: TGTGCCAGCAGCTTGTCGGGGATGGCCGAAGCTTTCTTT; cdr3_aa: CASSLSGMAEAFF
j_call: TRBJ2-1; v_call: TRBV3-1; clone_size: few; d_call: TRBD2; cdr3_nt: TGTGCCAGCAGCCAAATTCTAGCGGGGGGGCGGAGGGAGCAGTTCTTC; cdr3_aa: CASSQILAGGRREQFF
j_call: TRBJ2-1; v_call: TRBV2; clone_size: NA; d_call: NA; cdr3_nt: TGTGCCAGCAGTGAAAGTGAGGGGGTTTATGAGCAGTTCTTC; cdr3_aa: CASSESEGVYEQFF
j_call: TRBJ2-3; v_call: TRBV7-2; clone_size: many; d_call: TRBD2; cdr3_nt: TGTGCCAGCAGCCCTGGACTAGCGGGGGGGCCGGGAGATACGCAGTATTTT; cdr3_aa: CASSPGLAGGPGDTQYF
j_call: TRBJ1-2; v_call: TRBV6-1; clone_size: NA; d_call: TRBD1; cdr3_nt: TGTGCCAGCAGTGAAGACTGGGACAGGGGATATGGCTACACCTTC; cdr3_aa: CASSEDWDRGYGYTF
j_call: TRBJ1-3; v_call: TRBV14; clone_size: few; d_call: NA; cdr3_nt: TGTGCCAGCAGCCACTCTGGAAACACCATATATTTT; cdr3_aa: CASSHSGNTIYF
j_call: TRBJ2-3; v_call: TRBV7-3; clone_size: NA; d_call: NA; cdr3_nt: TGTGCCAGCAGCTTTCGTGGGGGCCCCCGCGCAGATACGCAGTATTTT; cdr3_aa: CASSFRGGPRADTQYF
j_call: TRBJ1-5; v_call: TRBV7-9; clone_size: medium-sized; d_call: NA; cdr3_nt: TGTGCCAGCAGCTCCTTAGATCCGAGTCAGCCCCAGCATTTT; cdr3_aa: CASSSLDPSQPQHF
j_call: TRBJ2-2; v_call: TRBV19; clone_size: once; d_call: TRBD1; cdr3_nt: TGTGCCAGTAGTGCCTCTGACAGGGTCACAGCCGGGGAGCTGTTTTTT; cdr3_aa: CASSASDRVTAGELFF
j_call: TRBJ2-3; v_call: TRBV20-1; clone_size: many; d_call: TRBD2; cdr3_nt: TGCAGTGCTAGAGTGAGCGGGGGGGCCTCTCGAATGTATTTT; cdr3_aa: CSARVSGGASRMYF
j_call: TRBJ1-3; v_call: TRBV5-4; clone_size: NA; d_call: TRBD1; cdr3_nt: TGTGCCAGCAGCCAGGGGACAGCCCCTGGAAACACCATATATTTT; cdr3_aa: CASSQGTAPGNTIYF
j_call: TRBJ1-2; v_call: TRBV6-5; clone_size: few; d_call: NA; cdr3_nt: TGTGCCAGCAGTGCCGGACGGAACTATGGCTACACCTTC; cdr3_aa: CASSAGRNYGYTF
j_call: TRBJ1-1; v_call: TRBV12-3/TRBV12-4; clone_size: few; d_call: TRBD1; cdr3_nt: TGTGCCAGCAGCAAGGGAGGACAGGGAAGGAACACTGAAGCTTTCTTT; cdr3_aa: CASSKGGQGRNTEAFF
j_call: TRBJ2-5; v_call: TRBV11-2; clone_size: NA; d_call: TRBD2; cdr3_nt: TGTGCCAGCAGGAAAGGGACTATACGAGAGACCCAGTACTTC; cdr3_aa: CASRKGTIRETQYF
j_call: TRBJ2-2; v_call: TRBV6-6; clone_size: NA; d_call: NA; cdr3_nt: TGTGCCAGCAGTTACCCCCCCGGGACGACAACCGGGGAGCTGTTTTTT; cdr3_aa: CASSYPPGTTTGELFF
j_call: TRBJ1-1; v_call: TRBV20-1; clone_size: few; d_call: NA; cdr3_nt: TGCAGTGCATTGAACACTGAAGCTTTCTTT; cdr3_aa: CSALNTEAFF
j_call: TRBJ2-5; v_call: TRBV5-6; clone_size: few; d_call: NA; cdr3_nt: TGTGCCAGCAGCTGGACAGAATCGTACCAAGAGACCCAGTACTTC; cdr3_aa: CASSWTESYQETQYF
j_call: TRBJ1-2; v_call: TRBV19; clone_size: few; d_call: TRBD1; cdr3_nt: TGTGCCAGTACCGGGGACAGGCGAAACTATGGCTACACCTTC; cdr3_aa: CASTGDRRNYGYTF
j_call: TRBJ1-2; v_call: TRBV30; clone_size: NA; d_call: NA; cdr3_nt: TGTGCCTGGATGTGGGGAATTGGCGGCTACACCTTC; cdr3_aa: CAWMWGIGGYTF
j_call: TRBJ1-2; v_call: TRBV7-3; clone_size: many; d_call: NA; cdr3_nt: TGTGCCAGCAGCCCCGGACCCGCCGACTATGGCTACACCTTC; cdr3_aa: CASSPGPADYGYTF
j_call: TRBJ2-5; v_call: TRBV12-3/TRBV12-4; clone_size: many; d_call: NA; cdr3_nt: TGTGCCACCTCCGGGGGTTCGGGGACCCAGTACTTC; cdr3_aa: CATSGGSGTQYF
j_call: TRBJ2-3; v_call: TRBV29-1; clone_size: many; d_call: NA; cdr3_nt: TGCAGCGTGGATACGCAGTATTTT; cdr3_aa: CSVDTQYF
j_call: TRBJ1-2; v_call: TRBV20-1; clone_size: few; d_call: NA; cdr3_nt: TGCAGTGCTAGCGCAGGGGCGGCGGCTGGCTACACCTTC; cdr3_aa: CSASAGAAAGYTF
j_call: TRBJ2-2; v_call: TRBV7-3; clone_size: few; d_call: NA; cdr3_nt: TGTGCCAGCAGCCAGTTAGATAGGGGGAACGGGGAGCTGTTTTTT; cdr3_aa: CASSQLDRGNGELFF
j_call: TRBJ2-5; v_call: TRBV5-1; clone_size: NA; d_call: TRBD2; cdr3_nt: TGCGCCAGCAGCTTTCAAGTTATAGCGGGGGGACCGATGAGAGAGACCCAGTACTTC; cdr3_aa: CASSFQVIAGGPMRETQYF
j_call: TRBJ2-2; v_call: TRBV7-6; clone_size: NA; d_call: TRBD2; cdr3_nt: TGTGCCAGCAGCTTCGGGGGGGCTGGCGGGGAGCTGTTTTTT; cdr3_aa: CASSFGGAGGELFF
j_call: TRBJ1-1; v_call: TRBV12-3/TRBV12-4; clone_size: NA; d_call: NA; cdr3_nt: TGTGCCAGCACCTCAGTGGGGGTGGAAGCTTTCTTT; cdr3_aa: CASTSVGVEAFF
j_call: TRBJ1-1; v_call: TRBV12-3/TRBV12-4; clone_size: few; d_call: NA; cdr3_nt: TGTGCCAGCAGGCCGCGGGAGAACACTGAAGCTTTCTTT; cdr3_aa: CASRPRENTEAFF
j_call: TRBJ1-2; v_call: TRBV12-3/TRBV12-4; clone_size: NA; d_call: TRBD1; cdr3_nt: TGTGCCAGCAGCCCCATGGTGGCAGGGGGTAATGGCTACACCTTC; cdr3_aa: CASSPMVAGGNGYTF
j_call: TRBJ1-5; v_call: TRBV24-1; clone_size: few; d_call: NA; cdr3_nt: TGTGCCACCAGTGATTTGAATCAGCCCCAGCATTTT; cdr3_aa: CATSDLNQPQHF
j_call: TRBJ1-2; v_call: TRBV12-3/TRBV12-4; clone_size: few; d_call: NA; cdr3_nt: TGTGCCAGCAGTCCACCCGATTCCGCCGGCCTCCGCTACACCTTC; cdr3_aa: CASSPPDSAGLRYTF
j_call: TRBJ2-3; v_call: TRBV11-2; clone_size: few; d_call: NA; cdr3_nt: TGTGCCAGCAGCGCCTGGGGGGCCAAGGTAGATACGCAGTATTTT; cdr3_aa: CASSAWGAKVDTQYF
j_call: TRBJ1-1; v_call: TRBV30; clone_size: many; d_call: NA; cdr3_nt: TGTGCCTGGAGTGCGACAGAAAACACTGAAGCTTTCTTT; cdr3_aa: CAWSATENTEAFF
j_call: TRBJ2-3; v_call: TRBV6-2/TRBV6-3; clone_size: many; d_call: TRBD1; cdr3_nt: TGTGCCAGCAGTTCAATCCAAACCGCCCAGGGGGCCACAGATACGCAGTATTTT; cdr3_aa: CASSSIQTAQGATDTQYF
j_call: TRBJ2-3; v_call: TRBV12-3/TRBV12-4; clone_size: NA; d_call: NA; cdr3_nt: TGTGCCAGCATTTCCACCGACGGCACAGATACGCAGTATTTT; cdr3_aa: CASISTDGTDTQYF
j_call: TRBJ2-3; v_call: TRBV11-1; clone_size: NA; d_call: TRBD2; cdr3_nt: TGTGCCAGCAGCTCCGGGACTAGCGGTACAGATACGCAGTATTTT; cdr3_aa: CASSSGTSGTDTQYF